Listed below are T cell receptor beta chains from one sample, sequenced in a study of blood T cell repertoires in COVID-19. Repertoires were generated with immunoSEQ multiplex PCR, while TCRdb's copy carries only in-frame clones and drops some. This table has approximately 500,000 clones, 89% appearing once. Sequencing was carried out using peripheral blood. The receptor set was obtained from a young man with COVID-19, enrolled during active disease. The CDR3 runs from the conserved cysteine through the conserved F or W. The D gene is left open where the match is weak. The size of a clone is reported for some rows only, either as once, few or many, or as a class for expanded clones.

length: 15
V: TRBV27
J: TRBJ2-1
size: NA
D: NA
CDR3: CASSPTIVSVDEQFF
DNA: TGTGCCAGCAGTCCCACCATCGTCAGTGTCGATGAGCAGTTCTTC

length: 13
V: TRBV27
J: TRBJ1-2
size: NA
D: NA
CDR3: CASSLKAGVGYTF
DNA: TGTGCCAGCAGTTTAAAGGCAGGGGTCGGCTACACCTTC

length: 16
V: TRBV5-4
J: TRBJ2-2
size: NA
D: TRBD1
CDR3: CASSGTGGPRTGELFF
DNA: TGTGCCAGCAGCGGGACAGGGGGCCCTCGAACCGGGGAGCTGTTTTTT

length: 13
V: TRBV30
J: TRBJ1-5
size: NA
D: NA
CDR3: CAWNRRADQPQHF
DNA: TGTGCCTGGAACCGGCGGGCGGACCAGCCCCAGCATTTT

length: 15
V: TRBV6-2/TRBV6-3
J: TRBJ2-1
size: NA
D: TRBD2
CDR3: CASSSEPGGKHEQFF
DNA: TGTGCCAGCAGTTCAGAGCCGGGAGGTAAGCATGAGCAGTTCTTC

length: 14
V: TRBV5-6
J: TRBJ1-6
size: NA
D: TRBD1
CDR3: CASSLGTGNSPLHF
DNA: TGTGCCAGCAGCTTGGGGACAGGGAATTCACCCCTCCACTTT

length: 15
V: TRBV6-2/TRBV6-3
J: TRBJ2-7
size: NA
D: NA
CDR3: CASSSLSTVSYEQYF
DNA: TGTGCCAGCAGTTCCCTATCGACAGTCTCCTACGAGCAGTACTTC

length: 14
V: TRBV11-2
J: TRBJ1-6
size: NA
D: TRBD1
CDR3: CASSLSSGGSPLHF
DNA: TGTGCCAGCAGCCTCAGCTCAGGGGGCTCACCCCTCCACTTT

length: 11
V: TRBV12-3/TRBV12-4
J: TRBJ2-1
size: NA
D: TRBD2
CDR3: CASSLAGGQFF
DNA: TGTGCCAGCAGTCTAGCGGGGGGGCAGTTCTTC

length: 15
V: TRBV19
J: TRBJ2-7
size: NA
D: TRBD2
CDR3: CASRWGGDSTYEQYF
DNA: TGTGCCAGCCGTTGGGGGGGGGACTCGACCTACGAGCAGTACTTC

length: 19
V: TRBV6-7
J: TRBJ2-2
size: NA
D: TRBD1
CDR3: CASSYSFGQGRANTGELFF
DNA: TGTGCCAGCAGTTACTCATTTGGACAGGGGCGTGCGAACACCGGGGAGCTGTTTTTT

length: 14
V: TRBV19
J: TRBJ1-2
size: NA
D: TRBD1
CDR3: CASSRTGINYGYTF
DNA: TGTGCCAGTAGTCGGACAGGGATCAACTATGGCTACACCTTC

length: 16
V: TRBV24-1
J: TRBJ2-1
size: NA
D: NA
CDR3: CATSDLAGSSYNEQFF
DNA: TGTGCCACCAGTGATTTGGCAGGAAGCTCCTACAATGAGCAGTTCTTC

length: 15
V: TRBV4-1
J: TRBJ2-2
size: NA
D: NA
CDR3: CASSQLGLAAGELFF
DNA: TGCGCCAGCAGCCAACTCGGGTTGGCCGCCGGGGAGCTGTTTTTT

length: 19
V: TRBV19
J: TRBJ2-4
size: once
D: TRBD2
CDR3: CASNQKGLAGLGSKNIQYF
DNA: TGTGCCAGTAATCAAAAGGGGCTAGCGGGACTGGGGTCCAAAAACATTCAGTACTTC

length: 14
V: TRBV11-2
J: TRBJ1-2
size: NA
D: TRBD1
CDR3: CASSPVTGGHGYTF
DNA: TGTGCCAGCAGCCCGGTCACAGGGGGACATGGCTACACCTTC

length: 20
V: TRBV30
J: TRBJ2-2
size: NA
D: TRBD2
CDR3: CAWRSIRAGGIFTNTGELFF
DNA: TGTGCCTGGAGATCCATTAGAGCGGGAGGGATTTTTACGAACACCGGGGAGCTGTTTTTT

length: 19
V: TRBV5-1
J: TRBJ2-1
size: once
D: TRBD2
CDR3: CASSWRTSGGLPTYNEQFF
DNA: TGCGCCAGCAGCTGGAGAACTAGCGGGGGACTGCCTACGTACAATGAGCAGTTCTTC

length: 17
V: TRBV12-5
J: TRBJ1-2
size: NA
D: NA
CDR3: CASGGGGGWPSNYGYTF
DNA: TGTGCTAGTGGCGGGGGAGGAGGGTGGCCATCTAACTATGGCTACACCTTC

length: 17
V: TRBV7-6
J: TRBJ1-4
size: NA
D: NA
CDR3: CASSFGLTPSGNEKLFF
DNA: TGTGCCAGCAGCTTCGGACTCACCCCCAGCGGTAATGAAAAACTGTTTTTT